Described below is a single T cell receptor beta chain sequence and its context. In the source study's methods: Nucleated cell counts were estimated from reference gene primer amplification. Data came from immunoSEQ multiplex PCR; TCRdb stores just in-frame clones and leaves some out. That table gives V, J and clone size, and the DNA gave D and trimming. The sample lists 40,000 or so clones; approximately 91% were seen once. These data are taken from a study of blood T cell repertoires in COVID-19. Across the whole study: Researchers got acute and convalescent COVID-19 samples from the United States, Italy and Spain. From T cells, B-cell-depleted T cells, or PBMCs came the material, which was cDNA or gDNA.

Sequenced input: peripheral blood. The sequence came from a human donor in a cohort sampled during active COVID-19.

The CDR3 region has the DNA TGTGCCAGCAGCTTCAGGAGGACCGGGGCCAACGTCCTGACTTTC. This gives the protein CASSFRRTGANVLTF. J is TRBJ2-6 and V is TRBV5-6, with D possibly matching TRBD2 (5 bases). The CDR3 is 15 amino acids. Germline CDR1 SGHDT, CDR2 YYEEEE. V was pared by 2 bases and J by 4 bases, with 10 bases between.